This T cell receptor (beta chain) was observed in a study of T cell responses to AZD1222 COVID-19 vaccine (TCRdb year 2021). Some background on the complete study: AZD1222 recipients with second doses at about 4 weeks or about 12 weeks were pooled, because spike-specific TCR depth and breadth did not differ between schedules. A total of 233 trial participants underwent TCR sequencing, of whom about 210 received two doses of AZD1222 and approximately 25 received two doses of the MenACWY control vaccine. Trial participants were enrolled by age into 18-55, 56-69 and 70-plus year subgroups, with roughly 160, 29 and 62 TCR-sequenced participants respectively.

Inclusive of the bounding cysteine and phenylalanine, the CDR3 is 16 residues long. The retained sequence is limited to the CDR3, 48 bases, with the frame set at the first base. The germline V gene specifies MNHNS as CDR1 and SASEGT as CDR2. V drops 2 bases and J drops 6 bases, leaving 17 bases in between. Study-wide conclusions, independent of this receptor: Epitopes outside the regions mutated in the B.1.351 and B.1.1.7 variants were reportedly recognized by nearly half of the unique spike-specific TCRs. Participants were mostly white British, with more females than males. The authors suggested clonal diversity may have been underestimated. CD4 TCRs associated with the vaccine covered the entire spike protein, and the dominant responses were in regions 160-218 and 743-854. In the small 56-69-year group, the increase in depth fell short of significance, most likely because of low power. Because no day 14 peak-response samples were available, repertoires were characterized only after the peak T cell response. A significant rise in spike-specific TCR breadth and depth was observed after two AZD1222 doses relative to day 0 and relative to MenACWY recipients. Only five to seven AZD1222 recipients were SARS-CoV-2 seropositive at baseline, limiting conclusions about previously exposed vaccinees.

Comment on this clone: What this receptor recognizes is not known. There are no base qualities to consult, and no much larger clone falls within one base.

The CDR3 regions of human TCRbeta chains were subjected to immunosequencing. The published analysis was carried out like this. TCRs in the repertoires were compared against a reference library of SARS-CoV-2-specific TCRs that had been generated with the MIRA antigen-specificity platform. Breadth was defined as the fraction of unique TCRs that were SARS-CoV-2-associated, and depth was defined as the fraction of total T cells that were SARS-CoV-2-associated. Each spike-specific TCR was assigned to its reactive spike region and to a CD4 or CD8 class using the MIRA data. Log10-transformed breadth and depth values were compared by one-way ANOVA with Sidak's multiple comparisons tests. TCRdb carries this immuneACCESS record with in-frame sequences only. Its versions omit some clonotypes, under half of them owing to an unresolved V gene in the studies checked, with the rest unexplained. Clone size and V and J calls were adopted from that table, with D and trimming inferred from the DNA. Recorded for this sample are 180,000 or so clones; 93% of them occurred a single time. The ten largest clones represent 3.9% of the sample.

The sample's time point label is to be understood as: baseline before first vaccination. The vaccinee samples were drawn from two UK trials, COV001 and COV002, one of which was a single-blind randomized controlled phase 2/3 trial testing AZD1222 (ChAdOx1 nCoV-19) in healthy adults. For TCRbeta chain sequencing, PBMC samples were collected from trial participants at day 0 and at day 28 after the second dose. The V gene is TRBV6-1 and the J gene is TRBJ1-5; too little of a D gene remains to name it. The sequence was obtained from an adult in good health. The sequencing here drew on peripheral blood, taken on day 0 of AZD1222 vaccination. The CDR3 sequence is CASSEREVSPPQPQHF. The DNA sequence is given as TGTGCCAGCAGTGAACGGGAGGTTTCCCCACCTCAGCCCCAGCATTTT.